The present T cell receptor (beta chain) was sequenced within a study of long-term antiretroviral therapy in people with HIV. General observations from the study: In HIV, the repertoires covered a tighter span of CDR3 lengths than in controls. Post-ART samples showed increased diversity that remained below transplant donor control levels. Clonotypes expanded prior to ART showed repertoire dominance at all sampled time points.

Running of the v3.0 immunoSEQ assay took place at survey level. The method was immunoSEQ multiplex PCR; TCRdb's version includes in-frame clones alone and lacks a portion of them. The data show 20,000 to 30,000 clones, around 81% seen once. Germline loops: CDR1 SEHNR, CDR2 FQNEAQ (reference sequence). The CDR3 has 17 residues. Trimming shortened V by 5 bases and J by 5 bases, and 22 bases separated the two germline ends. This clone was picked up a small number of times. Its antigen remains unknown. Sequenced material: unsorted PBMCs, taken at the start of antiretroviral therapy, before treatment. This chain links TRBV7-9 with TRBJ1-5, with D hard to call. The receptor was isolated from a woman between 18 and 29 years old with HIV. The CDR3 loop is CASSVSPTDKGYQPQHF. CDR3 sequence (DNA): TGTGCCAGCAGCGTATCCCCGACCGACAAAGGTTATCAGCCCCAGCATTTT. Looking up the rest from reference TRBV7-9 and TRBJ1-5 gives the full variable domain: DTGVSQNPRHKITKRGQNVTFRCDPISEHNRLYWYRQTLGQGPEFLTYFQNEAQLEKSRLLSDRFSAERPKGSFSTLEIQRTEQGDSAMYLCASSVSPTDKGYQPQHFGDGTRLSIL.